A selection of T cell receptor beta chains follows, all from one sample in a study of OX40 agonist ivuxolimab in advanced cancers. Measured with immunoSEQ multiplex PCR; TCRdb has only the in-frame clones, and not every one. The sample has 70,000 to 80,000 clones, about 90% seen once; the top ten hold 0.86%. Here the sequenced sample was CD4+ or CD8+ T cells sorted from blood, taken in a trial of the OX40 agonist ivuxolimab. The receptor set was obtained from an adult with an advanced solid tumor such as melanoma, head and neck, liver or kidney cancer. The CDR3 runs from the conserved cysteine through the conserved F or W. A D gene is named only where the DNA matches it firmly. Size is stated for part of the rows, as once, few or many counts, or as a class when the clone is expanded.

D gene: TRBD1
clone size: once
V gene: TRBV7-2
J gene: TRBJ1-4
CDR3 protein: CASSKDTGAAGEKLFF
CDR3 DNA: TGTGCCAGCAGCAAAGACACAGGGGCAGCAGGTGAAAAACTGTTTTTT

D gene: TRBD2
clone size: NA
V gene: TRBV7-3
J gene: TRBJ2-1
CDR3 protein: CASSLGSSGSYNEQFF
CDR3 DNA: TGTGCCAGCAGCTTAGGGTCTAGCGGGAGCTACAATGAGCAGTTCTTC

D gene: TRBD1
clone size: NA
V gene: TRBV19
J gene: TRBJ1-1
CDR3 protein: CASSSGQGQTNTEAFF
CDR3 DNA: TGTGCCAGTAGTTCTGGACAGGGACAGACGAACACTGAAGCTTTCTTT

D gene: TRBD2
clone size: NA
V gene: TRBV6-5
J gene: TRBJ2-5
CDR3 protein: CASSLAGGVQETQYF
CDR3 DNA: TGTGCCAGCAGTCTAGCGGGAGGGGTTCAAGAGACCCAGTACTTC

D gene: NA
clone size: NA
V gene: TRBV7-9
J gene: TRBJ1-5
CDR3 protein: CASSLEGVFTDSNQPQHF
CDR3 DNA: TGTGCCAGCAGCTTAGAGGGGGTTTTCACCGATAGCAATCAGCCCCAGCATTTT

D gene: TRBD2
clone size: NA
V gene: TRBV28
J gene: TRBJ2-1
CDR3 protein: CASSLVGAAGGKYNEQFF
CDR3 DNA: TGTGCCAGCAGTTTAGTCGGCGCGGCGGGAGGGAAATACAATGAGCAGTTCTTC

D gene: NA
clone size: once
V gene: TRBV19
J gene: TRBJ1-1
CDR3 protein: CASSKTRGTEAFF
CDR3 DNA: TGTGCCAGTAGCAAAACTAGGGGCACTGAAGCTTTCTTT

D gene: TRBD1
clone size: NA
V gene: TRBV5-1
J gene: TRBJ1-1
CDR3 protein: CASSFTGTEPLSFF
CDR3 DNA: TGCGCCAGCAGCTTTACCGGGACAGAGCCTTTGAGCTTCTTT

D gene: NA
clone size: NA
V gene: TRBV6-5
J gene: TRBJ1-6
CDR3 protein: CASRDFGSPLHF
CDR3 DNA: TGTGCCAGCAGGGACTTTGGGTCACCCCTCCACTTT

D gene: NA
clone size: NA
V gene: TRBV6-5
J gene: TRBJ1-3
CDR3 protein: CASSYQGGGSGNTIYF
CDR3 DNA: TGTGCCAGCAGTTACCAAGGGGGAGGGTCTGGAAACACCATATATTTT

D gene: TRBD1
clone size: NA
V gene: TRBV5-1
J gene: TRBJ1-1
CDR3 protein: CASSEGQGILYTEAFF
CDR3 DNA: TGCGCCAGCAGCGAGGGACAGGGTATTTTGTACACTGAAGCTTTCTTT

D gene: NA
clone size: NA
V gene: TRBV5-1
J gene: TRBJ2-1
CDR3 protein: CASSLGLGQGGDEQFF
CDR3 DNA: TGCGCCAGCAGCTTGGGGTTAGGCCAGGGGGGCGATGAGCAGTTCTTC

D gene: TRBD2
clone size: NA
V gene: TRBV29-1
J gene: TRBJ2-2
CDR3 protein: CSVLAGVTGELFF
CDR3 DNA: TGCAGCGTTCTAGCGGGGGTAACCGGGGAGCTGTTTTTT

D gene: NA
clone size: NA
V gene: TRBV25-1
J gene: TRBJ2-2
CDR3 protein: CASSRAGELFF
CDR3 DNA: TGTGCCAGCAGTCGGGCCGGGGAGCTGTTTTTT

D gene: NA
clone size: NA
V gene: TRBV19
J gene: TRBJ1-4
CDR3 protein: CASSTTGSTNEKLFF
CDR3 DNA: TGTGCCAGTAGTACTACAGGGTCGACTAATGAAAAACTGTTTTTT

D gene: NA
clone size: NA
V gene: TRBV6-5
J gene: TRBJ1-1
CDR3 protein: CASSSPVNTEAFF
CDR3 DNA: TGTGCCAGCAGCTCCCCGGTAAACACTGAAGCTTTCTTT

D gene: NA
clone size: NA
V gene: TRBV28
J gene: TRBJ1-1
CDR3 protein: CASSSHGGPNTEAFF
CDR3 DNA: TGTGCCAGCAGTTCTCACGGGGGACCGAACACTGAAGCTTTCTTT

D gene: NA
clone size: few
V gene: TRBV21-1
J gene: TRBJ1-3
CDR3 protein: CASSKVGRADGNTIYF
CDR3 DNA: TGTGCCAGCAGCAAAGTTGGCCGGGCGGATGGAAACACCATATATTTT

D gene: NA
clone size: NA
V gene: TRBV6-5
J gene: TRBJ1-5
CDR3 protein: CASTLRGPTNQPQHF
CDR3 DNA: TGTGCCAGCACCCTCAGGGGACCTACAAATCAGCCCCAGCATTTT

D gene: TRBD2
clone size: NA
V gene: TRBV5-4
J gene: TRBJ2-7
CDR3 protein: CASSSGAGGPPLTREQYF
CDR3 DNA: TGTGCCAGCAGTTCGGGTGCGGGGGGACCTCCCCTCACCCGGGAGCAGTACTTC

D gene: TRBD1
clone size: NA
V gene: TRBV6-5
J gene: TRBJ1-5
CDR3 protein: CASSYGTGNQPQHF
CDR3 DNA: TGTGCCAGCAGTTACGGGACAGGGAATCAGCCCCAGCATTTT